This T cell receptor (beta chain) is drawn from a study of CD8+ T cells in alopecia areata. Study-level information: Female C3H/HeJ mice aged roughly 7-11 weeks received skin from spontaneously alopecic C3H/HeJ graft donors aged roughly 6-12 months.

Study results and caveats: Shared TCR sequences were less clear between patients than in mice, possibly partly from HLA diversity. Scalp samples also yield sequences of resident alphabeta T cells from normal skin.

The authors sorted pooled cutaneous lymph node cells using CD4, CD8alpha, NKG2D, NKG2ACE and other markers. In each case, RNA was isolated and then reverse transcribed into cDNA as the sequencing template. Method: immunoSEQ multiplex PCR; TCRdb's copy keeps in-frame clones and lacks some. This repertoire holds about 300,000 clones, and none appear only once. J gave up 1 base and V 0 bases, and 3 bases lay outside the gene matches. Germline CDR1 is NNHDY and CDR2 is SYVADS. The CDR3 consists of 16 residues. Concerning this clone itself: Its antigen is currently unknown. Mouse gene names and germline throughout. The read ends 4 residues before the CDR3 terminus; that terminus is restored from the germline J gene.

The sequence derives from a C3H/HeJ mouse with alopecia areata. Mouse MHC haplotype: H2-k. Specimen: CD4+ T cells sorted from a lymph node. The chain employs TRBV13-3 and TRBJ2-3; 9 bases are a match to TRBD1. Partial CDR3 DNA: TGTGCCAGCAGTGATGACAGGGGGCGAGGTGCAGAA. This codes for CASSDDRGRGAE. The full CDR3 is CASSDDRGRGAETLYF.